Each of the 14 T cell receptor beta chains below was sequenced from the same sample in a study of cytomegalovirus exposure and HLA in healthy donors. Use of 60 Vbeta and 13 Jbeta primers characterized the PCR. Here immunoSEQ multiplex PCR was the method, and the copy in TCRdb shows in-frame clones only, minus some. This sample's clone table lists 55,000 to 65,000 clones. Sequenced sample: PBMCs. These receptors were collected from a woman aged 18-29 years in good health and CMV-seronegative.

Here the CDR3 reads CASSLTYEKLFF. The DNA of the CDR3 is TGTGCCAGTTCCCTAACCTATGAAAAACTGTTTTTT. The chain recombines TRBV19 with TRBJ1-4; D is unclear. V was trimmed by 8 bases and J by 6 bases, leaving 10 bases between them. The length of the CDR3 is 12 residues. Germline V lookup: CDR1 LNHDA, CDR2 SQIVND (reference sequence).

The chain carries TRBV11-3 and TRBJ1-2, with D maybe TRBD1 (5 bases). Trimming took 3 bases from V and 4 from J, leaving 12 bases between them. Germline loops: CDR1 SGHNT, CDR2 YENEEA. This CDR3 has 14 residues. CDR3 sequence: CASSLGQGSYGYTF. The DNA for the CDR3 is TGTGCCAGCAGCTTGGGCCAGGGCAGCTATGGCTACACCTTC. The full variable domain, in which reference TRBV11-3 and TRBJ1-2 provide the parts outside the CDR3, is EAGVVQSPRYKIIEKKQPVAFWCNPISGHNTLYWYLQNLGQGPELLIRYENEEAVDDSQLPKDRFSAERLKGVDSTLKIQPAELGDSAVYLCASSLGQGSYGYTFGSGTRLTVV.

CDR3 loop: CASSQDRADEKLFF. The DNA of the CDR3 is TGTGCCAGCAGTCAGGACAGGGCGGATGAAAAACTGTTTTTT. This chain joins TRBV6-1 and TRBJ1-4; 8 nucleotides agree with TRBD1. V was clipped by 5 bases and J by 6 bases; unmatched bases: 5. Looked up from germline, CDR1 is MNHNS and CDR2 is SASEGT. CDR3 length equals 14 residues.

The chain is built from TRBV2 and TRBJ1-2, with D perhaps TRBD1 (6 bases). Germline CDR1 SNHLY, CDR2 FYNNEI. The CDR3 has 13 residues. Trimming pared 3 bases from V and 8 bases from J, leaving 13 bases between. The CDR3, as DNA: TGTGCCAGCAGTGAGAGGGGGACCGGAGGCTACACCTTC. It specifies CASSERGTGGYTF.

The rearrangement links TRBV7-9 to TRBJ2-1, with 12 bases fitting TRBD2. This CDR3 is built from 18 residues. CDR1 is SEHNR and CDR2 is FQNEAQ in the germline V gene (reference sequence). V shed 3 bases, J shed 4 bases, and the junction held 10 bases outside the gene matches. The CDR3 is CASSFSLAGGWGYNEQFF. For the CDR3, the DNA is TGTGCCAGCAGCTTCAGTCTAGCGGGAGGGTGGGGTTACAATGAGCAGTTCTTC.

The J gene is TRBJ2-5, the V gene TRBV27; TRBD2 matches at 10 bases. V shed 2 bases, J shed 7 bases, and the junction held 4 bases outside the gene matches. Looked up from germline, CDR1 is MNHEY and CDR2 is SMNVEV (reference sequence). The CDR3 runs 14 residues. The CDR3 coding sequence is TGTGCCAGCAGTTTAAGCGGGGGGGTAAGGACCCAGTACTTC. It is translated as CASSLSGGVRTQYF.

The gene calls are TRBV11-3 and TRBJ1-2; a possible D gene is TRBD1 (5 bases). V was pared by 0 bases and J by 4 bases, with 15 bases between. CDR3 length: 16 residues. Germline V gene data show CDR1 as SGHNT and CDR2 as YENEEA. For the CDR3, the DNA is TGTGCCAGCAGCTTAGAGGGAAGACAGAGCAGCTATGGCTACACCTTC. Residues: CASSLEGRQSSYGYTF. The entire variable domain, with the rest obtained from reference TRBV11-3 and TRBJ1-2, is as follows: EAGVVQSPRYKIIEKKQPVAFWCNPISGHNTLYWYLQNLGQGPELLIRYENEEAVDDSQLPKDRFSAERLKGVDSTLKIQPAELGDSAVYLCASSLEGRQSSYGYTFGSGTRLTVV.

The chain joins TRBV5-6 to TRBJ1-6, with a weak D call TRBD1 (6 bases). Trimming stripped 0 bases from V and 6 bases from J, with 10 bases between. The germline V gene has CDR1 SGHDT and CDR2 YYEEEE. This CDR3 is built from 15 residues. The CDR3, as DNA: TGTGCCAGCAGCTTGGTGGCAGGGGCTAATTCACCCCTCCACTTT. It yields the protein CASSLVAGANSPLHF.

The chain has TRBV19 and TRBJ2-3, with 8 nucleotides matching TRBD2. The CDR3 runs 16 residues. V was pared by 5 bases and J by 0 bases, with 7 bases of the junction left unmatched. In germline, CDR1 is LNHDA, CDR2 SQIVND (reference sequence). CDR3 DNA sequence: TGTGCCAGTAGTGCGGGACTAGGGGATAGCACAGATACGCAGTATTTT. Its protein is CASSAGLGDSTDTQYF. The variable domain in full, with the rest retrieved from reference TRBV19 and TRBJ2-3, is DGGITQSPKYLFRKEGQNVTLSCEQNLNHDAMYWYRQDPGQGLRLIYYSQIVNDFQKGDIAEGYSVSREKKESFPLTVTSAQKNPTAFYLCASSAGLGDSTDTQYFGPGTRLTVL.

V gene TRBV19 combines with J gene TRBJ2-5; TRBD2 matches 8 bases. This CDR3 is built from 14 residues. Germline values: CDR1 LNHDA, CDR2 SQIVND (reference sequence). V gave up 4 bases and J gave up 3 bases; unmatched junction bases: 4. The CDR3 DNA reads TGTGCCAGTAGTAAGAGAGCGGGGGAAGAGACCCAGTACTTC. Translation: CASSKRAGEETQYF.

The V and J genes are TRBV5-1 and TRBJ1-5, with D perhaps matching TRBD1 (5 bases). The CDR3 spans 15 residues. Germline CDR1 and CDR2: SGHRS and YFSETQ. The V gene lost 1 base and the J gene lost 2 bases, with 10 bases spanning the gap. The CDR3 nucleotides read TGCGCCAGCAGCTTGTACGGGGGGGGCAATCAGCCCCAGCATTTT. Protein: CASSLYGGGNQPQHF.

The V call is TRBV4-1, the J call TRBJ2-7; D unclear. This CDR3 has 16 residues. V lost 0 bases and J 0 bases, leaving 12 bases between the germline ends. CDR1 and CDR2 (germline): MGHRA, YSYEKL. The CDR3 reads CASSQELPLLSYEQYF. The CDR3 DNA reads as TGCGCCAGCAGCCAAGAGTTACCCTTACTCTCCTACGAGCAGTACTTC.

The chain links TRBV27 to TRBJ1-2; D ambiguous. Looked up from germline, CDR1 is MNHEY and CDR2 is SMNVEV (reference sequence). CDR3 length: 13 amino acids. Trimming cost V 6 bases and J 2 bases, with 10 bases left between them. As DNA, the CDR3 is TGTGCCAGCAGGACATATTCAAACTATGGCTACACCTTC. As protein: CASRTYSNYGYTF.

The chain recombines TRBV6-5 with TRBJ2-7; no reliable D call. Germline assignment: CDR1 MNHEY and CDR2 SVGAGI. The CDR3 sequence is 13 residues long. Trimming removed 2 bases at V and 6 bases at J, with 11 bases between. CDR3 residues: CASSYASRSEQYF. The CDR3 bases are TGTGCCAGCAGTTACGCAAGCCGGAGCGAGCAGTACTTC.